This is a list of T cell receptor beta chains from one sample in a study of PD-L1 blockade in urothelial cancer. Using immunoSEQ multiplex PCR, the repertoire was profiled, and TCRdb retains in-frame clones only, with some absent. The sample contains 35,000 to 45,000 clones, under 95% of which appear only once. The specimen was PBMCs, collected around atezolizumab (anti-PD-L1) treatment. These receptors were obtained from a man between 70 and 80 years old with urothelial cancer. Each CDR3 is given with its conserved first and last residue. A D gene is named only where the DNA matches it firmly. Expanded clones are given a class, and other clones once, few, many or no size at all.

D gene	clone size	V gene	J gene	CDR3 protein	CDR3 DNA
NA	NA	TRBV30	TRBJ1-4	CAWTWGSGGGSAEKLFF	TGTGCCTGGACCTGGGGATCCGGGGGGGGGTCAGCTGAAAAACTGTTTTTT
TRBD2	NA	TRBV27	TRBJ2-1	CASSKREGVNEQFF	TGTGCCAGCAGCAAGCGGGAGGGGGTCAATGAGCAGTTCTTC
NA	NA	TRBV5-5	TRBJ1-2	CASSLEGEGYGYTF	TGTGCCAGCAGCTTGGAGGGGGAGGGCTATGGCTACACCTTC
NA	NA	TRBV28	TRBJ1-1	CASSPPRVTVTEAFF	TGTGCCAGCAGTCCCCCCCGGGTTACGGTCACTGAAGCTTTCTTT
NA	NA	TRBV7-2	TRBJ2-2	CASSPAGVEGELFF	TGTGCCAGCAGCCCGGCCGGGGTAGAAGGGGAGCTGTTTTTT
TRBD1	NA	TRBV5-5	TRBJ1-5	CASSSSPGTGGGQPQHF	TGTGCCAGCAGCTCTAGTCCCGGGACAGGGGGCGGTCAGCCCCAGCATTTT
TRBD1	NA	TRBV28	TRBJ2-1	CASILGQGETNEQFF	TGTGCCAGCATCCTGGGACAGGGAGAGACCAATGAGCAGTTCTTC
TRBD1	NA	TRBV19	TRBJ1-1	CASSKTGGWTEAFF	TGTGCCAGTAGTAAGACAGGGGGTTGGACTGAAGCTTTCTTT
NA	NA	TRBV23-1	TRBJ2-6	CASRPISHRISGANVLTF	TGCGCCAGCCGGCCCATCTCGCACAGGATATCTGGGGCCAACGTCCTGACTTTC
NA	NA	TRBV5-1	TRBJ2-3	CASSLAGDTQYF	TGCGCCAGCAGCTTGGCCGGAGATACGCAGTATTTT
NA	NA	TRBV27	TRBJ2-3	CASGGRTDTQYF	TGTGCCAGCGGTGGGCGCACAGATACGCAGTATTTT
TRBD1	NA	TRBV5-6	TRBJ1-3	CASDKQGVRRSGNTIYF	TGTGCCAGCGATAAGCAGGGGGTTCGAAGGTCTGGAAACACCATATATTTT
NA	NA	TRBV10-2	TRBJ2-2	CASSESRPSKANTGELFF	TGCGCCAGCAGTGAGTCGAGGCCGTCAAAGGCGAACACCGGGGAGCTGTTTTTT
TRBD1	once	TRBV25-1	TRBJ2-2	CASIMTGSTGELFF	TGTGCCAGCATCATGACAGGGAGCACCGGGGAGCTGTTTTTT
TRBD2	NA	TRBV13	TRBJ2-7	CASSLGLAGASYEQYF	TGTGCCAGCAGCTTAGGGCTAGCGGGAGCCTCCTACGAGCAGTACTTC
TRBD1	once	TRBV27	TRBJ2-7	CASSFGTGVGEQYF	TGTGCCAGCAGTTTCGGGACAGGGGTCGGCGAGCAGTACTTC
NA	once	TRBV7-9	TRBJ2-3	CASSDRRGGTDTQYF	TGTGCCAGCAGCGACCGGCGGGGTGGGACAGATACGCAGTATTTT
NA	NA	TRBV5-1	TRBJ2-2	CASSIQGSAGELFF	TGCGCCAGCAGCATACAGGGTTCCGCCGGGGAGCTGTTTTTT
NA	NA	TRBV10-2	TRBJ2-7	CASTGTYEQYF	TGCGCCAGCACAGGTACCTACGAGCAGTACTTC
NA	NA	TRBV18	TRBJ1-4	CASSRQETNEKLFF	TGTGCCAGCTCACGACAGGAAACTAATGAAAAACTGTTTTTT
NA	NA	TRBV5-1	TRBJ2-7	CASSSAALGEGSYEQYF	TGCGCCAGCAGCTCCGCCGCCCTAGGAGAGGGATCCTACGAGCAGTACTTC
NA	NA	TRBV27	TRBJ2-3	CASSFPGDTQYF	TGTGCCAGCAGTTTTCCGGGAGATACGCAGTATTTT
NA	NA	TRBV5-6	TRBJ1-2	CASSLPAWEGRNGYTF	TGTGCCAGCAGCTTGCCTGCCTGGGAGGGTAGAAATGGCTACACCTTC
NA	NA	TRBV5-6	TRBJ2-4	CASSLVGGGNIQYF	TGTGCCAGCAGCTTGGTGGGAGGGGGAAACATTCAGTACTTC
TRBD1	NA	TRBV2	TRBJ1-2	CARETGTGVRSGYTF	TGTGCCAGAGAGACCGGGACAGGGGTCCGGAGTGGCTACACCTTC
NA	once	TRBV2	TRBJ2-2	CASSEIVAANTGELFF	TGTGCCAGCAGTGAAATCGTAGCGGCGAACACCGGGGAGCTGTTTTTT
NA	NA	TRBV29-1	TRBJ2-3	CSVAVTDTQYF	TGCAGCGTTGCGGTCACAGATACGCAGTATTTT
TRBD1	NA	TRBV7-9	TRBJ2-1	CASSTSGQGIYNEQFF	TGTGCCAGCAGCACCTCGGGACAGGGAATATACAATGAGCAGTTCTTC
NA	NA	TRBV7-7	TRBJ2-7	CASSLEVLTRSHEQYF	TGTGCCAGCAGCTTAGAGGTTCTGACCCGGAGCCACGAGCAGTACTTC